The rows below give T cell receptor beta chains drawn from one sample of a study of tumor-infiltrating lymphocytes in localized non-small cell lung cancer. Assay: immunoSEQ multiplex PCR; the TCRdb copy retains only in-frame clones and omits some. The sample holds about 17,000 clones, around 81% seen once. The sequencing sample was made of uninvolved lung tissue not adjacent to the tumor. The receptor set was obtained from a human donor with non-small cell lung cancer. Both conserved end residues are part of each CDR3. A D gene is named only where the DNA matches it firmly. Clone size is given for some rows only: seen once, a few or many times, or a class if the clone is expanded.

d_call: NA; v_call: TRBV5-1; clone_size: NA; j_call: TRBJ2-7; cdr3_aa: CASSLDRYMYEQYF; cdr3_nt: TGCGCCAGCAGCTTAGACAGGTATATGTACGAGCAGTACTTC
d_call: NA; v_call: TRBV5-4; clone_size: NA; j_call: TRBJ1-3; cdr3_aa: CASSLAGTSSGNTIYF; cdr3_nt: TGTGCCAGCAGCTTGGCGGGGACCAGCTCTGGAAACACCATATATTTT
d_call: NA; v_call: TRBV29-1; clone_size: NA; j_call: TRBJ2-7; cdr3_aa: CSVVESRTSYEQYF; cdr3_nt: TGCAGCGTTGTAGAGAGCAGGACCTCCTACGAGCAGTACTTC
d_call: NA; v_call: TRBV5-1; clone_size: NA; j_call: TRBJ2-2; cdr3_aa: CASRDPLEGFRELFF; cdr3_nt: TGCGCCAGCAGGGATCCCCTTGAGGGGTTTCGGGAGCTGTTTTTT
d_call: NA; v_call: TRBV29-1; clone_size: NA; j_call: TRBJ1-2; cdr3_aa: CSVERRAYGGYTF; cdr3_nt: TGCAGCGTCGAAAGGAGGGCATACGGGGGCTACACCTTC
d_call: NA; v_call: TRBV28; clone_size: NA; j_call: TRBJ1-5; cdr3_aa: CASRNYIGEAQHF; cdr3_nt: TGTGCCAGCAGGAACTACATAGGGGAGGCCCAGCATTTT
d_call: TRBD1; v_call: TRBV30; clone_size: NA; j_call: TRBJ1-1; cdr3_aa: CASGQMNTEAFF; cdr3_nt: TGTGCCTCGGGACAGATGAACACTGAAGCTTTCTTT
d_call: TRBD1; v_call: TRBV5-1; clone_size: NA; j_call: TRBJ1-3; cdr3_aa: CASSDTGGGNTIYF; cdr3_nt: TGCGCCAGCAGCGACACAGGGGGGGGAAACACCATATATTTT
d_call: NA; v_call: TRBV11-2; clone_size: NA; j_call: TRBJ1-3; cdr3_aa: CASGPGVYGNTIYF; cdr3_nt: TGTGCCAGCGGCCCAGGGGTCTATGGAAACACCATATATTTT
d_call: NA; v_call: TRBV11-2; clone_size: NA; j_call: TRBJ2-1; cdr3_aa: CASSLDRAGFRHEQFF; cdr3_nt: TGTGCCAGCAGCTTAGATCGGGCAGGGTTTCGTCATGAGCAGTTCTTC
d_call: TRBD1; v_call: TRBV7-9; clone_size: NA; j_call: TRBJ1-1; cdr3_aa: CASSWTGLTEAFF; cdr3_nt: TGTGCCAGCAGCTGGACAGGCCTCACTGAAGCTTTCTTT
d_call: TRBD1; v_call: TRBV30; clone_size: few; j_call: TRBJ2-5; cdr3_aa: CAWSLQGAYQETQYF; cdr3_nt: TGTGCCTGGAGTCTACAGGGGGCGTACCAAGAGACCCAGTACTTC
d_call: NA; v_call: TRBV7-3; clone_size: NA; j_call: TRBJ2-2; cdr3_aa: CASSSSGSNTGELFF; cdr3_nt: TGTGCCAGCAGTTCCAGCGGATCGAACACCGGGGAGCTGTTTTTT
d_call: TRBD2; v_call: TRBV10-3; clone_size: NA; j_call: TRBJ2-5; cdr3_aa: CAIGSVAGPSYREDQYF; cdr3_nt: TGTGCCATCGGATCGGTAGCGGGGCCCTCGTATCGAGAGGACCAGTACTTC
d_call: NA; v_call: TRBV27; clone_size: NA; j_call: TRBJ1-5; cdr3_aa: CASSLDSYSNQPQHF; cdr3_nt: TGTGCCAGCAGTTTAGACAGTTATAGCAATCAGCCCCAGCATTTT
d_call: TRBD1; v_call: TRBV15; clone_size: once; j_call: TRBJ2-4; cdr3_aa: CATSPWDRGDPIAKNIQYF; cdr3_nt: TGTGCCACCAGCCCCTGGGACAGGGGCGACCCCATAGCCAAAAACATTCAGTACTTC
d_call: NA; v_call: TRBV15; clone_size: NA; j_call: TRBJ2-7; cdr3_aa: CATSRDEGSYEQYF; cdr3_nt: TGTGCCACCAGCAGAGATGAGGGGAGCTACGAGCAGTACTTC
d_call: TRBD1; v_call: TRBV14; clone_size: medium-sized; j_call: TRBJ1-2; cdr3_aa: CASSPFGQGAGYTF; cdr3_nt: TGTGCCAGCAGCCCGTTCGGACAGGGGGCTGGCTACACCTTC
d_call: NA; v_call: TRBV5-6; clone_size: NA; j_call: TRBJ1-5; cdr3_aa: CASSLAARVGQPQHF; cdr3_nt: TGTGCCAGCAGCTTGGCGGCCAGGGTAGGTCAGCCCCAGCATTTT
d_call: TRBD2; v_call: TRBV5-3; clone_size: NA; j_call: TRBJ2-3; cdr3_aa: CARREREQGTDTQYF; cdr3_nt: TGTGCCAGAAGGGAGCGGGAGCAGGGCACAGATACGCAGTATTTT
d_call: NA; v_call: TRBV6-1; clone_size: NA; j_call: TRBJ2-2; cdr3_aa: CATSATRGGELFF; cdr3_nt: TGTGCCACCTCGGCTACCAGGGGCGGGGAGCTGTTTTTT
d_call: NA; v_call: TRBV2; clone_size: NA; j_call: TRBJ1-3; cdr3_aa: CASSGMRTGNTIYF; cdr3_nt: TGTGCCAGCAGTGGGATGAGGACTGGAAACACCATATATTTT
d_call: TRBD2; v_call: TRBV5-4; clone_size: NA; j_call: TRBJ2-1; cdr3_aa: CASSLRREGYNEQFF; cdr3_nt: TGTGCCAGCAGCTTGAGGCGGGAGGGCTACAATGAGCAGTTCTTC
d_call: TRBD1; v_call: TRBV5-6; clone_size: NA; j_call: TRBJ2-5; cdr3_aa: CASSAGQGKTQYF; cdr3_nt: TGTGCCAGCAGCGCCGGACAGGGGAAGACCCAGTACTTC
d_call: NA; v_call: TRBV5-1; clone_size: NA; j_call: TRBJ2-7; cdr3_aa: CASSFDGRTYEQYF; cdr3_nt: TGCGCCAGCAGCTTCGACGGGCGAACCTACGAGCAGTACTTC
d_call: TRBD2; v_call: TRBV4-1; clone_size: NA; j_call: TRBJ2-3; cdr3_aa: CASSLVTSGIDTQYF; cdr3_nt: TGCGCCAGCAGCTTGGTGACTAGCGGGATAGATACGCAGTATTTT
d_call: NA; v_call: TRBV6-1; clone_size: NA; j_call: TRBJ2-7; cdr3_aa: CASSDLPYEQYF; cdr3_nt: TGTGCCAGCAGTGACCTTCCCTACGAGCAGTACTTC
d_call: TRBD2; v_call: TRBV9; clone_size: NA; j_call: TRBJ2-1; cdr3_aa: CASSFSGTNEQFF; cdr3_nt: TGTGCCAGCAGCTTTAGCGGGACGAATGAGCAGTTCTTC
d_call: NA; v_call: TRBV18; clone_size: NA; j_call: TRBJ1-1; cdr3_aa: CASSPDRHTLDTEAFF; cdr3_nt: TGTGCCAGCTCACCTGACCGACACACTCTGGACACTGAAGCTTTCTTT
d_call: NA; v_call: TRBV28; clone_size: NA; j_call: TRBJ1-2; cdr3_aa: CASSLGGAGKRGYTF; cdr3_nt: TGTGCCAGCAGTTTAGGTGGCGCGGGAAAAAGGGGCTACACCTTC
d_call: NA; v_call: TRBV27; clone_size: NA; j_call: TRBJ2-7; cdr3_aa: CASSPPTDRSHPSEQYF; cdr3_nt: TGTGCCAGCAGTCCTCCCACGGACCGATCCCATCCAAGCGAGCAGTACTTC
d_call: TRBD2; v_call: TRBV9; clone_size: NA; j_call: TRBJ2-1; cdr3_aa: CASSAIAGASNEQFF; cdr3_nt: TGTGCCAGCAGCGCCATAGCGGGAGCCAGTAATGAGCAGTTCTTC
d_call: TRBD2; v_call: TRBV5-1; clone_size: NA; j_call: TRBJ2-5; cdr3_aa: CASSLEGTSGDQETQYF; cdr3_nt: TGCGCCAGCAGCCTCGAAGGGACTAGCGGGGACCAAGAGACCCAGTACTTC
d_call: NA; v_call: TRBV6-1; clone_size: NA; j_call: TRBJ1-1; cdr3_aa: CASSPSGHRNTEAFF; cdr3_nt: TGTGCCAGCAGCCCCTCGGGACACCGGAACACTGAAGCTTTCTTT
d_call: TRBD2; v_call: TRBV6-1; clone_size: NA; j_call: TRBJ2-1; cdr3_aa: CASSVLTSGRAVSYNEQFF; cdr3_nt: TGTGCCAGCAGTGTCCTGACTAGCGGGAGGGCCGTTTCCTACAATGAGCAGTTCTTC
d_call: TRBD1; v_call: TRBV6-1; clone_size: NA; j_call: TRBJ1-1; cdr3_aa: CATHERGLATEAFF; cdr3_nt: TGTGCCACCCACGAAAGGGGGCTGGCGACTGAAGCTTTCTTT
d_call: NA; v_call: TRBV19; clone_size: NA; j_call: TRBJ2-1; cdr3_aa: CASNNGRGDASNEQFF; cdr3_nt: TGTGCCAGTAATAACGGCCGTGGGGACGCTTCCAATGAGCAGTTCTTC
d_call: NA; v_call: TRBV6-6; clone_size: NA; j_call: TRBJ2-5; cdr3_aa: CASSPPGARETQYF; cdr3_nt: TGTGCCAGCAGCCCCCCCGGGGCTCGGGAGACCCAGTACTTC
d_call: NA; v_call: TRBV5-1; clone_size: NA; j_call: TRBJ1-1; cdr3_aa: CASTDPNTEAFF; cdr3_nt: TGCGCCAGCACAGACCCGAACACTGAAGCTTTCTTT
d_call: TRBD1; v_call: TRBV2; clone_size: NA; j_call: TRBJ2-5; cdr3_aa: CASKGADQETQYF; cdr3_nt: TGTGCCAGCAAGGGGGCGGACCAAGAGACCCAGTACTTC
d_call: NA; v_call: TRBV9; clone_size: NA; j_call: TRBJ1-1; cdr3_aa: CASSVGSQYTEAFF; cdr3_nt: TGTGCCAGCAGCGTAGGATCCCAGTACACTGAAGCTTTCTTT
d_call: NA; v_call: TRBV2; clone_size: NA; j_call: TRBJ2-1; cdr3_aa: CASRASTSYNEQFF; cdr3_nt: TGTGCCAGCAGGGCTAGTACGTCCTACAATGAGCAGTTCTTC
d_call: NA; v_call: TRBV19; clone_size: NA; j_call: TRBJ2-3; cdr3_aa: CASSPRDLWGDTQYF; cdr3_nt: TGTGCCAGTAGTCCCCGGGACTTATGGGGGGATACGCAGTATTTT
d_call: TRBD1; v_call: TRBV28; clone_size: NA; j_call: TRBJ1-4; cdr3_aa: CASCSGTGVEKLFF; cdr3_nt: TGTGCCAGCTGCTCTGGGACAGGGGTTGAAAAACTGTTTTTT
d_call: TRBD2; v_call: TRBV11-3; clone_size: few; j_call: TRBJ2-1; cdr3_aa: CASSWNLLAGAYNEQFF; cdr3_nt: TGTGCCAGCAGCTGGAACTTACTAGCGGGAGCCTACAATGAGCAGTTCTTC
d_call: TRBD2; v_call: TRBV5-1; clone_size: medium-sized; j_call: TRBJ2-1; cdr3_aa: CASRPGLAGVNEQFF; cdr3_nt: TGCGCCAGCAGGCCGGGACTAGCGGGAGTGAATGAGCAGTTCTTC
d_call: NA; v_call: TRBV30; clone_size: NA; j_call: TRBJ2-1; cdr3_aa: CAWSSDSYNEQFF; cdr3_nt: TGTGCCTGGAGCTCGGACTCTTACAATGAGCAGTTCTTC
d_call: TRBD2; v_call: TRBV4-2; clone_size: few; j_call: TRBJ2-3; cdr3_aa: CASSQDAPAGATDTQYF; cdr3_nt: TGTGCCAGCAGCCAAGATGCTCCAGCGGGAGCAACAGATACGCAGTATTTT
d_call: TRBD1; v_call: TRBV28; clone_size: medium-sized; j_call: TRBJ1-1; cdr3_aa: CASSYRGSGNTEAFF; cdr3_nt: TGTGCCAGCAGTTACAGGGGGTCAGGGAACACTGAAGCTTTCTTT
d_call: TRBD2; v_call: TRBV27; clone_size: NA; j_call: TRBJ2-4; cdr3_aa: CASSSPTSGKKNIQYF; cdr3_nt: TGTGCCAGCAGTTCTCCGACTAGCGGAAAAAAAAACATTCAGTACTTC
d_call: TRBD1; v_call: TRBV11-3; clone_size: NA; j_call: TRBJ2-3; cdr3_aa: CASSPTGNTPDTQYF; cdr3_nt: TGTGCCAGCAGCCCGACAGGGAATACTCCAGATACGCAGTATTTT
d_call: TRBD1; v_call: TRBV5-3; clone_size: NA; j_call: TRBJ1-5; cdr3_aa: CARSAYRGLASQPQHF; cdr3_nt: TGTGCCAGAAGCGCCTACAGGGGGCTAGCGAGTCAGCCCCAGCATTTT
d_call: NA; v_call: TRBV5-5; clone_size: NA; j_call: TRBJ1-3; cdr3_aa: CASSQTVSSGNTIYF; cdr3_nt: TGTGCCAGCAGCCAAACAGTATCTTCTGGAAACACCATATATTTT